This passage covers 16 T cell receptor beta chains from one sample sequenced in a study of cytomegalovirus exposure and HLA in healthy donors. In the PCR, 60 Vbeta and 13 Jbeta primers were used. Repertoires were generated with immunoSEQ multiplex PCR, while TCRdb's copy carries only in-frame clones and drops some. The sample records 100,000 to 150,000 clones, 81% being singletons. Sequenced sample: PBMCs. Source of these receptors: a man aged 18 to 29 in good health and CMV-seropositive.

CDR3 in amino acids: CAISPQNSYEQYF. CDR3 sequence (DNA): TGTGCCATCAGCCCACAGAACTCCTACGAGCAGTACTTC. The chain joins TRBV10-3 to TRBJ2-7, with no clear D. The CDR3 length is 13 residues. Germline values: CDR1 ENHRY, CDR2 SYGVKD. V lost 6 bases and J lost 0, with 9 bases in between.

This chain links TRBV10-3 with TRBJ1-1; D uncertain. The ends were cut back, 3 bases at V and 7 bases at J, with 12 bases in the middle. The CDR3 contains 13 residues. Germline V lookup: CDR1 ENHRY, CDR2 SYGVKD. The CDR3 region is CAISDYQAYEAFF. The DNA for the CDR3 is TGTGCCATCAGTGATTACCAGGCGTATGAAGCTTTCTTT.

The chain uses TRBV19 and TRBJ2-6; D might be TRBD1 (5 bases). Germline assignment: CDR1 LNHDA and CDR2 SQIVND (reference sequence). This CDR3 comprises 16 residues. Trimming left V 3 bases short and J 0 bases short, with 9 bases between. CDR3 nucleotide sequence: TGTGCCAGTAGTATGCGAACAGGCTCTGGGGCCAACGTCCTGACTTTC. Protein product: CASSMRTGSGANVLTF. Complete variable domain (other parts from reference TRBV19 and TRBJ2-6): DGGITQSPKYLFRKEGQNVTLSCEQNLNHDAMYWYRQDPGQGLRLIYYSQIVNDFQKGDIAEGYSVSREKKESFPLTVTSAQKNPTAFYLCASSMRTGSGANVLTFGAGSRLTVL.

The chain has TRBV7-9 and TRBJ2-3; tentative D call: TRBD2 (6 bases). V was shortened by 5 bases and J by 4 bases, with 13 bases between the two germline ends. CDR3 length equals 14 residues. The germline gives CDR1 SEHNR, CDR2 FQNEAQ (reference sequence). The CDR3 DNA is TGTGCCAGCAGCCCTAATGTAGCGGCAGATACGCAGTATTTT. Translating gives CASSPNVAADTQYF.

The V and J genes are TRBV6-5 and TRBJ2-3; 8 positions agree with TRBD2. Trimming cost V 6 bases and J 6 bases; bases outside gene matches: 11. The CDR3 spans 15 residues. Germline CDR1 reads MNHEY; CDR2 reads SVGAGI. CDR3 protein: CASSPGTRPLDTQYF. CDR3 nucleotides: TGTGCCAGCAGCCCCGGGACTAGGCCCCTTGATACGCAGTATTTT.

This clone was detected a few times. This sequence joins TRBV25-1 and TRBJ1-6; D may be TRBD1 (5 bases). CDR3 length: 16 residues. Trimming stripped 4 bases from V and 7 bases from J, with 17 bases between. Germline V gene data show CDR1 as MGHDK and CDR2 as SYGVNS. CDR3 loop: CASSGGKTGLNSPLHF. DNA of the CDR3: TGTGCCAGCAGTGGCGGTAAAACAGGTTTGAATTCACCCCTCCACTTT. Variable domain in full (rest from reference TRBV25-1 and TRBJ1-6): EADIYQTPRYLVIGTGKKITLECSQTMGHDKMYWYQQDPGMELHLIHYSYGVNSTEKGDLSSESTVSRIRTEHFPLTLESARPSHTSQYLCASSGGKTGLNSPLHFGNGTRLTVT.

In regard to this clone: Distinct nucleotide sequences in the sample also encode this CDR3. The chain carries TRBV9 and TRBJ2-3; D might be TRBD2 (5 bases). V lost 3 bases and J 8 bases, leaving 16 bases between the germline ends. Germline V gene data show CDR1 as SGDLS and CDR2 as YYNGEE. The CDR3 runs to 14 residues. CDR3 coding DNA: TGTGCCAGCAGCGCCCAAGGACTGGCGAGTACGCAGTATTTT. Translated: CASSAQGLASTQYF.

This clone was recorded once. The chain joins TRBV27 to TRBJ2-1; tentatively, D is TRBD1 (6 bases). The germline V and J ends were trimmed by 5 bases and 8 bases, with 19 bases remaining between them. The CDR3 spans 15 residues. Germline V CDR1 and CDR2: MNHEY, SMNVEV (reference sequence). CDR3 residues: CASSHTGIEVDEQFF. The CDR3 region has the DNA TGTGCCAGCAGTCACACAGGGATTGAGGTAGATGAGCAGTTCTTC.

This clone occurred once. The chain recombines TRBV4-2 with TRBJ1-5; weak D call: TRBD1 (5 bases). Germline V gene data show CDR1 as LGHNA and CDR2 as YNFKEQ. Between the trimmed V and J ends, which lost 0 bases and 7 bases, there was a span of 16 bases. The CDR3 runs 16 residues. This CDR3 reads CASSQDPTMGGQPQHF. The DNA for the CDR3 is TGTGCCAGCAGCCAAGACCCGACAATGGGGGGACAGCCCCAGCATTTT.

Concerning this clone: At one end, the junction sequence differs from germline, possibly due to a read error. The rearrangement links TRBV2 to TRBJ2-2; D call uncertain. CDR1 and CDR2 (germline): SNHLY, FYNNEI. This CDR3 is 14 amino acids long. The CDR3 sequence: CASSEDWSTGELFF. CDR3 coding DNA: TGTGCCAGCAGCGAAGACTGGAGCACCGGGGAGCTGTTTTTT. The whole variable domain, remainder taken from reference TRBV2 and TRBJ2-2, is EPEVTQTPSHQVTQMGQEVILRCVPISNHLYFYWYRQILGQKVEFLVSFYNNEISEKSEIFDDQFSVERPDGSNFTLKIRSTKLEDSAMYFCASSEDWSTGELFFGEGSRLTVL.

V gene TRBV15 combines with J gene TRBJ2-1, with 9 positions matching TRBD1. Germline V gene lookup returns CDR1 LNHNV and CDR2 YYDKDF (reference sequence). The CDR3 is made up of 13 amino acids. Trimming at V came to 7 bases and at J to 5 bases, leaving 3 bases not matched to a gene. The CDR3 here is CATMDRGNNEQFF. The CDR3 region has the DNA TGTGCCACCATGGACAGGGGCAACAATGAGCAGTTCTTC. The full variable domain, its missing parts supplied by reference TRBV15 and TRBJ2-1, is DAMVIQNPRYQVTQFGKPVTLSCSQTLNHNVMYWYQQKSSQAPKLLFHYYDKDFNNEADTPDNFQSRRPNTSFCFLDIRSPGLGDTAMYLCATMDRGNNEQFFGPGTRLTVL.

The rearrangement links TRBV19 to TRBJ1-3; TRBD1 might be the D (6 bases). V shed 8 bases and J shed 4 bases, with 12 bases lying between them. Germline CDR1 is LNHDA and CDR2 is SQIVND (reference sequence). The CDR3 consists of 13 residues. CDR3 in DNA: TGTGCCAGTCAGGGGCGCCTCGGAAACACCATATATTTT. As protein: CASQGRLGNTIYF. Filled out from reference TRBV19 and TRBJ1-3, the complete variable domain reads DGGITQSPKYLFRKEGQNVTLSCEQNLNHDAMYWYRQDPGQGLRLIYYSQIVNDFQKGDIAEGYSVSREKKESFPLTVTSAQKNPTAFYLCASQGRLGNTIYFGEGSWLTVV.

The CDR3 DNA is TGTGCCATCAGTGGGCCCGGGCAGCCCCAGCATTTT. Its protein product is CAISGPGQPQHF. The genes are TRBV10-3 and TRBJ1-5, with D hard to call. CDR1 is ENHRY and CDR2 is SYGVKD in the germline V gene. Between the trimmed V and J ends, which lost 4 bases and 7 bases, there was a span of 8 bases. This CDR3 region has 12 residues.

The chain links TRBV27 to TRBJ1-5; 8 bases align to TRBD1. CDR1 is MNHEY, CDR2 SMNVEV, per germline (reference sequence). Losses at the gene ends were 3 bases for V and 7 bases for J; bases not matched to a gene: 17. This CDR3 spans 18 amino acids. The CDR3 spells CASSFSGTGSAGSQPQHF. The DNA of the CDR3 is TGTGCCAGCAGTTTTTCCGGGACAGGTTCCGCGGGAAGCCAGCCCCAGCATTTT.

The chain joins TRBV7-2 to TRBJ1-2, with a tentative D call TRBD1 (5 bases). Germline loops: CDR1 SGHTA, CDR2 FQGNSA. The CDR3 extends over 14 amino acids. V dropped 3 bases and J dropped 4 bases, with 12 bases sitting between them. The CDR3 loop is CASSLARQSYGYTF. Written as DNA, the CDR3 is TGTGCCAGCAGCTTGGCAAGACAGAGCTATGGCTACACCTTC.

The chain recombines TRBV18 with TRBJ2-7; tentative D call: TRBD2 (7 bases). Germline V CDR1 and CDR2: KGHSH, LQKENI. The CDR3 sequence is 15 residues long. Trimming removed 3 bases from V and 0 bases from J, with 12 bases in between. The CDR3, as DNA: TGTGCCAGCTCACCTGGTGCGGGGGCCTCCTACGAGCAGTACTTC. Its translation: CASSPGAGASYEQYF.